The next 20 T cell receptor beta chains were all read from a single sample in a study of regulatory T cells in long-lasting Graves disease. The time point denotes: newly diagnosed GD, antithyroid drugs for less than 3 months. RNA isolated from PBMCs was used to make the TCR library. Assembly of TCR beta libraries relied on iRepertoire HTBI primers together with Arm-PCR of CDR3 regions. TCRdb re-analysed the multiplex PCR reads in MiXCR, keeping a single row per CDR3 protein. The sample has about 420,000 distinct CDR3 sequences; roughly 17% are singletons. These data are also associated with another study on T cells in Graves' hyperthyroidism and ophthalmopathy.

The starting material was peripheral blood mononuclear cells (PBMCs), obtained at new diagnosis, from a patient treated with antithyroid drugs. All receptors derive from a woman aged 18-35 years with Graves disease.

This clonotype was counted many times. This chain connects TRBV27 to TRBJ2-2; 13 positions agree with TRBD2. The CDR3 runs 17 residues. The germline gives CDR1 MNHEY, CDR2 SMNVEV (reference sequence). The V gene end was trimmed by 0 bases and the J gene end by 4 bases; junction bases not matched to a gene: 2. In DNA, the CDR3 is TGTGCCAGCAGTTTATCGAGGACTAGCGGGAGCACCGGGGAGCTGTTTTTT. This gives the protein CASSLSRTSGSTGELFF.

This clonotype was seen only a few times. This CDR3 reads CASSQGVAGAGYEQYF. In DNA form, the CDR3 reads TGTGCCAGCAGCCAAGGAGTAGCGGGAGCAGGATACGAGCAGTACTTC. This chain joins TRBV4-2 and TRBJ2-7; 9 bases fit TRBD2. The CDR3 contains 16 residues. V lost 1 base and J lost 4; bases outside the gene matches: 8. Germline assignment: CDR1 LGHNA and CDR2 YNFKEQ.

This clonotype was observed a few times. The V gene is TRBV2, the J gene TRBJ1-5, with D tentatively TRBD1 (6 bases). CDR3 length: 13 amino acids. V lost 6 bases and J 3 bases, leaving 9 bases between the germline ends. Germline values: CDR1 SNHLY, CDR2 FYNNEI. CDR3 bases: TGTGCCAGCAGGCGGGACACCAATCAGCCCCAGCATTTT. Translating gives CASRRDTNQPQHF. The whole variable domain, remainder taken from reference TRBV2 and TRBJ1-5, is EPEVTQTPSHQVTQMGQEVILRCVPISNHLYFYWYRQILGQKVEFLVSFYNNEISEKSEIFDDQFSVERPDGSNFTLKIRSTKLEDSAMYFCASRRDTNQPQHFGDGTRLSIL.

This clonotype occurred a few times. This clone may be a read error of a much larger clone one base away. The rearrangement links TRBV9 to TRBJ2-2; no clear D gene. CDR1 and CDR2 (germline): SGDLS, YYNGEE. CDR3 size: 13 residues. The ends were cut back, 0 bases at V and 6 bases at J, with 6 bases in the middle. CDR3 nucleotides: TGTGCCAGCAGCGTAGGGGGTTCCGGGGAGCTGTTTTTT. Protein product: CASSVGGSGELFF.

The chain couples TRBV7-9 to TRBJ2-3, with D possibly being TRBD2 (6 bases). CDR3 length equals 13 residues. The germline V and J ends were trimmed by 5 bases and 11 bases, with 17 bases remaining between them. CDR1 is SEHNR, CDR2 FQNEAQ, per germline (reference sequence). The CDR3 bases are TGTGCCAGCAGCCTCGGAGGGCCAGATGGGCAGTATTTT. This translates into CASSLGGPDGQYF.

The rearrangement links TRBV14 to TRBJ1-4; D not resolved. The germline V gene encodes CDR1 SGHDN and CDR2 FVKESK. The CDR3 has 11 amino acids. V lost 1 base and J lost 15, with 9 bases in between. CDR3 protein: CASSQGPTVFF. CDR3 DNA: TGTGCCAGCAGCCAAGGACCAACGGTGTTTTTT.

The chain recombines TRBV7-9 with TRBJ1-1; D possibly corresponds to TRBD1 (5 bases). The CDR3 has 14 amino acids. The germline V and J ends were trimmed by 3 bases and 8 bases, with 16 bases remaining between them. The germline CDR1 and CDR2 sequences are SEHNR and FQNEAQ (reference sequence). CDR3 DNA: TGTGCCAGCAGCTTTGGGACCGCCTCTCTCGAAGCTTTCTTT. It translates to CASSFGTASLEAFF.

This clonotype was observed at least ten times. V gene TRBV20-1 combines with J gene TRBJ2-5, with 7 bases matching TRBD2. The germline V gene has CDR1 DFQATT and CDR2 SNEGSKA (reference sequence). The CDR3 length is 15 residues. V shed 1 base, J shed 5 bases, and the junction held 10 bases outside the gene matches. DNA for the CDR3: TGCAGTGCTAGAGTTGGGGGAGGGCCTTGGGAGACCCAGTACTTC. Translated, it gives CSARVGGGPWETQYF.

The chain carries TRBV27 and TRBJ2-7; no clear D gene. The CDR3 has 14 amino acids. The germline V gene encodes CDR1 MNHEY and CDR2 SMNVEV (reference sequence). V was shortened by 0 bases and J by 2 bases, with 8 bases between the two germline ends. Written as DNA, the CDR3 is TGTGCCAGCAGTTTATCGGGCCAGGCCTACGAGCAGTACTTC. Its translation: CASSLSGQAYEQYF.

This clonotype was observed a handful of times. The chain combines TRBV5-1 with TRBJ2-5; a possible D gene is TRBD1 (6 bases). CDR1 is SGHRS and CDR2 is YFSETQ in the germline V gene. V lost 0 bases and J 2 bases, leaving 14 bases between the germline ends. The CDR3 spans 16 residues. CDR3 region: CASSLALGHPQETQYF. CDR3 DNA: TGCGCCAGCAGCTTGGCCTTGGGACACCCTCAAGAGACCCAGTACTTC.

The CDR3 spells CASSQDSGGSPLHF. The CDR3 DNA sequence: TGTGCCAGCAGCCAAGACAGCGGCGGTTCACCCCTCCACTTT. The V and J genes are TRBV3-1 and TRBJ1-6; D ambiguous. Germline loops: CDR1 LGHDT, CDR2 YNNKEL (reference sequence). V was pared by 0 bases and J by 9 bases, with 9 bases between. The length of the CDR3 is 14 residues.

In this sample, this clonotype turned up many times. As DNA, the CDR3 is TGCAGTGCCCTCACAGATACGCAGTATTTT. It encodes CSALTDTQYF. The gene calls are TRBV20-1 and TRBJ2-3; D remains ambiguous. Germline values: CDR1 DFQATT, CDR2 SNEGSKA (reference sequence). The CDR3 has 10 residues. The V end was cut by 6 bases, the J end by 2 bases, with 3 bases between.

There are many counts of this clonotype. The rearrangement uses TRBV11-3 and TRBJ2-1; 11 nucleotides match TRBD2. V was clipped by 5 bases and J by 6 bases; unmatched bases: 3. Germline loops: CDR1 SGHNT, CDR2 YENEEA. There are 14 residues in the CDR3. Written as DNA, the CDR3 is TGTGCCAGCAGCATTACTAGCGGGGGCAATGAGCAGTTCTTC. Its protein is CASSITSGGNEQFF.

In this sample, this clonotype turned up a few times. The chain combines TRBV2 with TRBJ1-2; tentative D call: TRBD1 (5 bases). Trimming shortened V by 5 bases and J by 6 bases, and 16 bases separated the two germline ends. The CDR3 spans 14 residues. Germline V gene lookup returns CDR1 SNHLY and CDR2 FYNNEI. The CDR3 region has the DNA TGTGCCAGCAGTTGGGACTCAGCCTGGGATGGCTACACCTTC. Translated: CASSWDSAWDGYTF.

This clonotype was seen a handful of times. The V and J genes are TRBV19 and TRBJ2-1; TRBD2 might be the D (5 bases). V lost 5 bases to trimming and J lost 4 bases, with 15 bases between them. The CDR3 is 15 residues long. Germline V gene sequence: CDR1 LNHDA, CDR2 SQIVND (reference sequence). The CDR3 loop reads CASSRKWESYNEQFF. CDR3 DNA: TGTGCCAGTAGTCGGAAGTGGGAGTCGTACAATGAGCAGTTCTTC.

The V and J genes are TRBV29-1 and TRBJ1-2, with D perhaps TRBD1 (5 bases). V shed 7 bases and J shed 1 base, with 10 bases lying between them. Germline V gene data show CDR1 as SQVTM and CDR2 as ANQGSEA. This CDR3 is built from 12 residues. The CDR3 DNA reads TGCAGCGCCGGGACGGATAACTATGGCTACACCTTC. Translating gives CSAGTDNYGYTF.

In this sample, this clonotype turned up a few times. This rearrangement joins TRBV20-1 to TRBJ1-1; unclear D gene. V was pared by 0 bases and J by 3 bases, with 8 bases between. CDR1 and CDR2 from the germline V gene are DFQATT and SNEGSKA (reference sequence). This CDR3 contains 13 residues. CDR3 in amino acids: CSARDRPDTEAFF. As DNA, the CDR3 is TGCAGTGCTAGAGATAGGCCTGACACTGAAGCTTTCTTT.

This clonotype was detected only a few times. The chain combines TRBV19 with TRBJ2-2, with D uncertain. CDR1 and CDR2 (germline): LNHDA, SQIVND (reference sequence). The V end lost 3 bases, the J end lost 7 bases, and 9 bases lay between the germline ends. The CDR3 runs 13 residues. The CDR3 here is CASSITLDGELFF. The CDR3 nucleotides read TGTGCCAGTAGTATCACCCTGGACGGGGAGCTGTTTTTT.

The CDR3 is CASSAQGINTEAFF. CDR3 DNA sequence: TGTGCCAGCAGTGCCCAGGGAATTAACACTGAAGCTTTCTTT. The chain couples TRBV6-1 to TRBJ1-1; the D gene is possibly TRBD1 (5 bases). The CDR3 runs 14 residues. Trimming cost V 4 bases and J 2 bases, with 11 bases left between them. Germline-derived CDR1 and CDR2 are MNHNS and SASEGT.

This clonotype has at least ten counts. The chain recombines TRBV27 with TRBJ2-7; TRBD2 is a possible D gene (5 bases). The CDR3 extends over 14 amino acids. The germline V gene encodes CDR1 MNHEY and CDR2 SMNVEV (reference sequence). The germline V and J ends were trimmed by 3 bases and 6 bases, with 15 bases remaining between them. The CDR3 nucleotides read TGTGCCAGCAGTTTTGCGGGTGATACTTTCGAGCAGTACTTC. This translates into CASSFAGDTFEQYF.